A selection of T cell receptor beta chains follows, all from one sample in a study of PD-1 blockade in classical Hodgkin lymphoma. TCRdb keeps only in-frame clones here, not all; method: immunoSEQ multiplex PCR. The sample has almost 100,000 clones, just under 95% seen once. The starting material was peripheral blood mononuclear cells (PBMCs), obtained at baseline. The source is a human donor with classical Hodgkin lymphoma. Each CDR3 is given with its conserved first and last residue. The order of the fields is D gene, clone size, J gene, V gene, CDR3 protein, CDR3 DNA. A D gene is named only where the DNA matches it firmly. The size entry is marked missing in some rows and otherwise reads once, few, many or a size class.

>TRBD2|NA|TRBJ2-7|TRBV5-1
CASSLSRLAGGGFSYEQYF
TGCGCCAGCAGCTTAAGCCGATTGGCGGGAGGGGGATTCTCCTACGAGCAGTACTTC
>TRBD2|NA|TRBJ2-4|TRBV7-9
CASSQGTSGGPKNIQYF
TGTGCCAGCAGCCAAGGGACTAGCGGGGGTCCCAAAAACATTCAGTACTTC
>NA|NA|TRBJ2-7|TRBV19
CASRGHYEQYF
TGTGCCAGTAGGGGACACTACGAGCAGTACTTC
>NA|few|TRBJ1-5|TRBV28
CASSFWGPDSNQPQHF
TGTGCCAGCAGTTTCTGGGGGCCCGATAGCAATCAGCCCCAGCATTTT
>TRBD1|few|TRBJ2-2|TRBV10-1
CASRQGLAGELFF
TGCGCCAGCAGACAGGGGCTAGCCGGGGAGCTGTTTTTT
>NA|NA|TRBJ2-3|TRBV14
CASSPLLWGLTDTQYF
TGTGCCAGCAGCCCACTCTTGTGGGGCCTCACAGATACGCAGTATTTT
>NA|NA|TRBJ1-4|TRBV19
CAGSSGGPNEELFF
TGTGCCGGCTCCTCCGGGGGGCCAAATGAAGAACTGTTTTTT
>NA|NA|TRBJ2-6|TRBV28
CASSFLGGYGANVLTF
TGTGCCAGCAGTTTTTTAGGGGGGTATGGGGCCAACGTCCTGACTTTC
>NA|NA|TRBJ2-4|TRBV19
CASSIGRGATTKNIQYF
TGTGCCAGTAGTATAGGCCGCGGGGCCACCACGAAAAACATTCAGTACTTC
>NA|NA|TRBJ1-1|TRBV2
CASRFEGNTEAFF
TGTGCCAGCAGATTCGAGGGGAACACTGAAGCTTTCTTT
>TRBD1|NA|TRBJ2-1|TRBV30
CAWEGDRRQDNEQFF
TGTGCCTGGGAGGGGGACAGACGTCAGGACAATGAGCAGTTCTTC
>TRBD2|NA|TRBJ2-5|TRBV7-6
CASSQLPSTSGRHRETQYF
TGTGCCAGCAGCCAACTCCCATCGACTAGCGGGAGGCACAGGGAGACCCAGTACTTC
>NA|NA|TRBJ1-2|TRBV15
CATSKGLVTTGGPVYGYTF
TGTGCCACCAGCAAAGGATTGGTTACCACCGGGGGGCCGGTCTATGGCTACACCTTC
>NA|NA|TRBJ1-1|TRBV28
CASSLWGQGTEAFF
TGTGCCAGCAGTTTATGGGGTCAAGGGACTGAAGCTTTCTTT
>NA|once|TRBJ1-3|TRBV19
CASSTFRSSGNTIYF
TGTGCCAGTAGTACGTTTCGCAGCTCTGGAAACACCATATATTTT
>NA|NA|TRBJ1-1|TRBV7-6
CASSFQENTEAFF
TGTGCCAGCAGTTTTCAGGAGAACACTGAAGCTTTCTTT
>NA|once|TRBJ2-5|TRBV6-5
CASSYSMDSFVETQYF
TGTGCCAGCAGTTACTCGATGGACAGCTTCGTGGAGACCCAGTACTTC
>TRBD1|NA|TRBJ1-1|TRBV14
CASSLYRGNTEAFF
TGTGCCAGCAGCCTCTACAGGGGGAACACTGAAGCTTTCTTT
>NA|NA|TRBJ2-7|TRBV10-3
CAISESWAGATYEQYF
TGTGCCATCAGTGAGTCGTGGGCAGGGGCAACCTACGAGCAGTACTTC
>TRBD1|NA|TRBJ1-5|TRBV2
CASRDRGNQPQHF
TGTGCCAGCCGGGACAGGGGAAATCAGCCCCAGCATTTT
>NA|NA|TRBJ2-4|TRBV7-6
CASSLHRGQPQYF
TGTGCCAGCAGCTTACACCGCGGGCAACCTCAGTACTTC
>NA|NA|TRBJ2-2|TRBV7-8
CASSLDLGANTGELFF
TGTGCCAGCAGCTTAGACCTCGGTGCGAACACCGGGGAGCTGTTTTTT
>NA|NA|TRBJ2-3|TRBV2
CASRTQKGYGTDTQYF
TGTGCCAGCAGGACACAGAAGGGGTACGGCACAGATACGCAGTATTTT
>TRBD1|once|TRBJ2-5|TRBV5-1
CASAHRRQGFFGETQYF
TGCGCCAGCGCCCACCGAAGACAGGGTTTTTTTGGAGAGACCCAGTACTTC
>TRBD1|once|TRBJ1-6|TRBV27
CASSLGQGALHF
TGTGCCAGCAGTCTAGGACAGGGAGCCCTCCACTTT
>NA|NA|TRBJ1-2|TRBV7-9
CASSPPGQDYTF
TGTGCCAGCAGCCCCCCGGGGCAGGACTACACCTTC
>TRBD1|NA|TRBJ1-1|TRBV14
CASSLGQGLEAFF
TGTGCCAGCAGCCTGGGACAGGGGCTTGAAGCTTTCTTT
>NA|NA|TRBJ1-4|TRBV19
CASRNTGSTNEKLFF
TGTGCCAGTAGGAACACAGGGTCGACTAATGAAAAACTGTTTTTT
>NA|NA|TRBJ1-6|TRBV29-1
CSVEDIPQPPLTGSNSPLHF
TGCAGCGTTGAAGATATACCCCAGCCCCCGCTCACAGGGTCTAATTCACCCCTCCACTTT
>NA|NA|TRBJ2-2|TRBV7-6
CASTKSPREKGGELFF
TGTGCCAGCACCAAGAGCCCCCGGGAGAAGGGCGGGGAGCTGTTTTTT
>TRBD2|NA|TRBJ2-7|TRBV10-3
CASRTSGTYEQYF
TGTGCCAGCCGGACTAGCGGTACCTACGAGCAGTACTTC
>NA|NA|TRBJ2-2|TRBV11-1
CASSRQAGGELFF
TGTGCCAGCAGCCGACAGGCCGGCGGGGAGCTGTTTTTT
>NA|NA|TRBJ2-7|TRBV6-5
CASTFNSEQYF
TGTGCCAGCACCTTTAACTCGGAGCAGTACTTC
>NA|NA|TRBJ2-7|TRBV5-1
CASSARGSGSYEQYF
TGCGCCAGCAGCGCGAGGGGTAGCGGCTCCTACGAGCAGTACTTC
>TRBD2|NA|TRBJ2-7|TRBV6-1
CASSERLADYEQYF
TGTGCCAGCAGTGAACGACTAGCGGACTACGAGCAGTACTTC
>TRBD2|NA|TRBJ2-3|TRBV29-1
CSVAPGLAGDTQYF
TGCAGCGTTGCTCCGGGACTAGCGGGAGATACGCAGTATTTT
>NA|NA|TRBJ2-5|TRBV28
CASSLGETQYF
TGTGCCAGCAGTCTAGGGGAGACCCAGTACTTC
>TRBD2|NA|TRBJ2-7|TRBV27
CASSLGFGGAQRGYYEQYF
TGTGCCAGCAGTTTAGGTTTCGGGGGGGCCCAGCGGGGCTACTACGAGCAGTACTTC
>TRBD2|NA|TRBJ2-1|TRBV18
CASSPGGRTYNEQFF
TGTGCCAGCTCACCGGGCGGGAGGACCTACAATGAGCAGTTCTTC
>TRBD1|once|TRBJ2-7|TRBV9
CASSVVGTGAYEQYF
TGTGCCAGCAGCGTAGTAGGGACAGGAGCCTACGAGCAGTACTTC
>TRBD1|NA|TRBJ2-3|TRBV6-1
CASTRGQGSADTQYF
TGTGCCAGCACCCGAGGACAGGGCAGCGCAGATACGCAGTATTTT
>TRBD1|NA|TRBJ2-2|TRBV5-1
CASSLDRGFVTGELFF
TGCGCCAGCAGCTTGGACAGGGGATTCGTGACCGGGGAGCTGTTTTTT